This T cell receptor beta chain was sequenced in a study of shared clonotypes between healthy human individuals. Study outcomes and limitations: Non-shared clonotypes had lower generation probabilities than those shared by all four donors.

Of note for this clone: What it binds is not known.

This CDR3 has 15 amino acids. Germline V gene lookup returns CDR1 SGHDN and CDR2 FVKESK. The V gene lost 3 bases and the J gene lost 4 bases, with 13 bases spanning the gap. Donation came from healthy HIV-negative adults that had no recent acute infections or vaccinations. Memory CD4+ cells were the fraction left after CD45RA+ naive selection. Clones were read by immunoSEQ multiplex PCR, and TCRdb kept only the in-frame ones, dropping some. The sample includes roughly 2,500,000 clones, 80% to 95% seen only once; the top ten take around 0.37%. The chain has TRBV14 and TRBJ2-1; TRBD2 is a possible D gene (5 bases). The origin of this receptor is a man younger than 35 in good health. Some clones in this sample may be carry-over from other donors' samples. The sequenced sample was naive CD4+ T cells from PBMCs. The subset is: CD45RA+ positively selected. CDR3 loop: CASSQRATGYNEQFF. CDR3 nucleotide sequence: TGTGCCAGCAGCCAGAGGGCAACGGGGTACAATGAGCAGTTCTTC.